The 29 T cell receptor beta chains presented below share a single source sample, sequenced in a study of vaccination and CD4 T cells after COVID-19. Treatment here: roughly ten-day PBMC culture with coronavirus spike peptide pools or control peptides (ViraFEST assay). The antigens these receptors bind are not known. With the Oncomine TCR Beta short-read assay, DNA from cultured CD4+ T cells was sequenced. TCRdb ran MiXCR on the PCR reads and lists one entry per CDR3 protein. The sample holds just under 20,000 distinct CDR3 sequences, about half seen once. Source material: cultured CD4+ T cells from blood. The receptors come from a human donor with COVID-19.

DNA of the CDR3: TGCAGTGCTAGAGAAAGGGCTAACTATGGCTACACCTTC. Translation gives CSARERANYGYTF. The rearrangement uses TRBV20-1 and TRBJ1-2, with D hard to call. V lost 0 bases and J 0 bases, leaving 5 bases between the germline ends. This CDR3 comprises 13 residues. Germline V gives CDR1 DFQATT, CDR2 SNEGSKA (reference sequence).

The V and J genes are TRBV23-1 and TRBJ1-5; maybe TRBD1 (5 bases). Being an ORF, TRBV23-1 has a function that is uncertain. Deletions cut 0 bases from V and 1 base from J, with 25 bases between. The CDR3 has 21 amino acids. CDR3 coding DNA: TGCGCCAGCAGTCAATCGAAAACCACCACGGGGGTAATTATAAGCAATCAGCCCCAGCATTTT. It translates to CASSQSKTTTGVIISNQPQHF.

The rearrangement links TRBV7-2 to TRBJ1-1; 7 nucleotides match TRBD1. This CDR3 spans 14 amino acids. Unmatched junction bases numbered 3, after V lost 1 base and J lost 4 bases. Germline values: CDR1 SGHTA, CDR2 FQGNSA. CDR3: CASSLDTGVTEAFF. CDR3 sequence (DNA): TGTGCCAGCAGCTTAGATACAGGGGTCACTGAAGCTTTCTTT.

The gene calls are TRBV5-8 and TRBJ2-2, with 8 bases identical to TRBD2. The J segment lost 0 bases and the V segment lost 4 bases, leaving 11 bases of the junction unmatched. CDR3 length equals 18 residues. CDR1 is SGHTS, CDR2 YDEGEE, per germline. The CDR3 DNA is TGTGCCAGCAGCCTGCAACTTAGCGGGACCGCGAACACCGGGGAGCTGTTTTTT. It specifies CASSLQLSGTANTGELFF.

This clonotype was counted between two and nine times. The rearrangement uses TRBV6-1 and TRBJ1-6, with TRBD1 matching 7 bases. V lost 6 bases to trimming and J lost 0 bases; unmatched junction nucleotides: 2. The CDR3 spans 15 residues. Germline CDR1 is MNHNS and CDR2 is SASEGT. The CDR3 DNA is TGTGCCAGCAGGGACAGGAGCTCCTATAATTCACCCCTCCACTTT. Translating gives CASRDRSSYNSPLHF.

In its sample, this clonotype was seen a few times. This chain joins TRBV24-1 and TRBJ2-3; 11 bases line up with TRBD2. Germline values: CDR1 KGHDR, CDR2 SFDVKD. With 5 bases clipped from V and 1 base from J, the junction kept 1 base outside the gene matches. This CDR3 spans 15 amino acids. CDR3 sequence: CATSGSGGGTDTQYF. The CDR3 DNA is TGTGCCACCAGTGGTAGCGGGGGGGGCACAGATACGCAGTATTTT.

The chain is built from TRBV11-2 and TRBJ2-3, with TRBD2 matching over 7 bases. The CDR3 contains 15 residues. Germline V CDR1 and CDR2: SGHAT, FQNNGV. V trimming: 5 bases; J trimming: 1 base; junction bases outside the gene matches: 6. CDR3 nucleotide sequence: TGTGCCAGCAGCAAGACTAGCAGGGGCACAGATACGCAGTATTTT. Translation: CASSKTSRGTDTQYF. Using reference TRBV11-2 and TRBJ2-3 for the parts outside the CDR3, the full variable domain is EAGVAQSPRYKIIEKRQSVAFWCNPISGHATLYWYQQILGQGPKLLIQFQNNGVVDDSQLPKDRFSAERLKGVDSTLKIQPAKLEDSAVYLCASSKTSRGTDTQYFGPGTRLTVL.

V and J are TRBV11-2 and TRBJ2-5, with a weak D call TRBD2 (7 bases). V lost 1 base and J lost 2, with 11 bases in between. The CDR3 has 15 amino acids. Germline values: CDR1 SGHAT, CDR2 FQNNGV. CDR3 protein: CASSLAGGVQETQYF. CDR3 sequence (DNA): TGTGCCAGCAGCTTAGCGGGGGGCGTACAAGAGACCCAGTACTTC.

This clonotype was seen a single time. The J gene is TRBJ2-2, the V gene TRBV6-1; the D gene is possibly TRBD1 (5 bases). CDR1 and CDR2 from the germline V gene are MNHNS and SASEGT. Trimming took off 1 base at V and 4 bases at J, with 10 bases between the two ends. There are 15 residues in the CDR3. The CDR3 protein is CASSEGGVGTGELFF. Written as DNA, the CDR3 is TGTGCCAGCAGTGAAGGGGGCGTTGGCACCGGGGAGCTGTTTTTT.

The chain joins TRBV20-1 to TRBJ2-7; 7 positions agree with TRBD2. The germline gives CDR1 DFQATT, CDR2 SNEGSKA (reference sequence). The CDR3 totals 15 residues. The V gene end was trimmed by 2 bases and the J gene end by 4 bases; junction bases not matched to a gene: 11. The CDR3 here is CSARPLAGEHYEQYF. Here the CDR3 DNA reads TGCAGTGCTAGACCCTTGGCGGGGGAACATTACGAGCAGTACTTC.

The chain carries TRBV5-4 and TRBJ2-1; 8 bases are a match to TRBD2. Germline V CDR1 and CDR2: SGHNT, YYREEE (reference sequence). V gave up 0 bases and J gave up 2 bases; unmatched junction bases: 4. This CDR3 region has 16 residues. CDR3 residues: CASSLGSGGPYNEQFF. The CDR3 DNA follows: TGTGCCAGCAGCTTGGGAAGCGGGGGCCCCTACAATGAGCAGTTCTTC.

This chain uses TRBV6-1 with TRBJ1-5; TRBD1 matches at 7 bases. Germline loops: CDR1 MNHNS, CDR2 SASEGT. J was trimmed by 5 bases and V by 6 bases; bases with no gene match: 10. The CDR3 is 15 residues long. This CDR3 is CASRPIQGSYQPQHF. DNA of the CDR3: TGTGCCAGCAGGCCTATACAGGGGTCTTATCAGCCCCAGCATTTT.

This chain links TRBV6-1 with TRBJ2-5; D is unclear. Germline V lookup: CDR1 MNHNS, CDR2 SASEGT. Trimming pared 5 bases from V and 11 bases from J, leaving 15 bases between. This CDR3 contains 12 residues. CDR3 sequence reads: CASSPDGGGQYF. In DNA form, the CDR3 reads TGTGCCAGCAGTCCGGACGGCGGCGGTCAGTACTTC.

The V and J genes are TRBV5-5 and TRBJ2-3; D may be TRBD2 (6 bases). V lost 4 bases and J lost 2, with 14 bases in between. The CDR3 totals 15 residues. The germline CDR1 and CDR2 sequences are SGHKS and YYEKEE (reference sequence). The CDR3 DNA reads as TGTGCCAGCAGCCCCCTGGGGGGAACCACAGATACGCAGTATTTT. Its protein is CASSPLGGTTDTQYF.

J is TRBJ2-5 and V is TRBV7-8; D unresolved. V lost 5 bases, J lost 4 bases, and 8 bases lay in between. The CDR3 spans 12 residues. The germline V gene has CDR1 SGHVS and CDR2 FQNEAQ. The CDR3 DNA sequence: TGTGCCAGCAGCAAAGTAGGAGAGACCCAGTACTTC. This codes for CASSKVGETQYF.

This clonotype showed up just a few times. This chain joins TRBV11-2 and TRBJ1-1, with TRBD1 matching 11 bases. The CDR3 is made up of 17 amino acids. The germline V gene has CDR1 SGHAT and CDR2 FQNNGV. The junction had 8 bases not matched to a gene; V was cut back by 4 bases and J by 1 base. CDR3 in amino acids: CASSSSGQGGWNTEAFF. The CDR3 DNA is TGTGCCAGCAGCTCGTCGGGACAGGGGGGATGGAACACTGAAGCTTTCTTT.

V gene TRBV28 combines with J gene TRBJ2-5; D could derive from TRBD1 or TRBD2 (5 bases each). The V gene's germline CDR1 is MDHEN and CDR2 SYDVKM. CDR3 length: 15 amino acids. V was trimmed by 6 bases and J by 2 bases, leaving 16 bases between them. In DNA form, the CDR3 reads TGTGCCAGCAGCCCCGGGGCGGCCCAACAAGAGACCCAGTACTTC. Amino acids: CASSPGAAQQETQYF.

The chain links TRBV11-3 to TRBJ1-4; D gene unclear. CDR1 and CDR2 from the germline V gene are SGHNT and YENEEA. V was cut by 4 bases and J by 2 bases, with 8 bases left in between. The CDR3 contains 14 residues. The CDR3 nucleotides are TGTGCCAGCAGCTACTTGTTCACTAATGAAAAACTGTTTTTT. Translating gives CASSYLFTNEKLFF.

The DNA for the CDR3 is TGTGCCAGCAGCCGATCACAGGGATTCAGAATCAATTCACCCCTCCACTTT. Translating gives CASSRSQGFRINSPLHF. The chain has TRBV12-3 or TRBV12-4 and TRBJ1-6; weak D call: TRBD1 (6 bases). There are 17 residues in the CDR3. V was shortened by 6 bases and J by 7 bases, with 22 bases between the two germline ends.

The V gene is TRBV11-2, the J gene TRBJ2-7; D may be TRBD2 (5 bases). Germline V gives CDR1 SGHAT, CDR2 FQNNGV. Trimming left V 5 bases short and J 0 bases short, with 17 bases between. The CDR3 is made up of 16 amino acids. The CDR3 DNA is TGTGCCAGCAGCCATGAGGGAGTCCAGCCCTCCTACGAGCAGTACTTC. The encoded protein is CASSHEGVQPSYEQYF.

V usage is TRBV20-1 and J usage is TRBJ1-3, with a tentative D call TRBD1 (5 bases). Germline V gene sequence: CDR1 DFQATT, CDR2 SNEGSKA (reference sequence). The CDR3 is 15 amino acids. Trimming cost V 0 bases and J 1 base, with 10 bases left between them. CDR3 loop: CSARDNRGSGNTIYF. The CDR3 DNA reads TGCAGTGCTAGAGATAATAGGGGTTCTGGAAACACCATATATTTT.

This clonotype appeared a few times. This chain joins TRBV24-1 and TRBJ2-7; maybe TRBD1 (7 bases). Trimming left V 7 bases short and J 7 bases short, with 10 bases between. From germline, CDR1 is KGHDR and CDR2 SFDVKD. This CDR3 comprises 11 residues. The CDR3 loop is CATRQGREQYF. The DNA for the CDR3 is TGTGCCACCAGACAGGGGAGGGAGCAGTACTTC.

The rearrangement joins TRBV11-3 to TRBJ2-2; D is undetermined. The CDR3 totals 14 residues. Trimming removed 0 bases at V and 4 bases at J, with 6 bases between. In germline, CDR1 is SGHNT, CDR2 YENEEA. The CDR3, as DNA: TGTGCCAGCAGCTTAGACAGGAGCACCGGGGAGCTGTTTTTT. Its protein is CASSLDRSTGELFF.

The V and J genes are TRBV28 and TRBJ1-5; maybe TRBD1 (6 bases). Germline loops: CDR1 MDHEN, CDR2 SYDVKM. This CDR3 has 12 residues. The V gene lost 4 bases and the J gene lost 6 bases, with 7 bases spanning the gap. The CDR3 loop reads CASSWGRQPQHF. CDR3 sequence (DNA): TGTGCCAGCAGTTGGGGGCGTCAGCCCCAGCATTTT. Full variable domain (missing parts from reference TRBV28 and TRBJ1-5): DVKVTQSSRYLVKRTGEKVFLECVQDMDHENMFWYRQDPGLGLRLIYFSYDVKMKEKGDIPEGYSVSREKKERFSLILESASTNQTSMYLCASSWGRQPQHFGDGTRLSIL.

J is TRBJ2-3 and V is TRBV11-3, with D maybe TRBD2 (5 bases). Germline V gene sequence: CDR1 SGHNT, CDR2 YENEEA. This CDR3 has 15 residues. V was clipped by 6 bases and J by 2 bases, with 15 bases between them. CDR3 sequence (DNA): TGTGCCAGCAGACTACCCGGCGGGTTCACAGATACGCAGTATTTT. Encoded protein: CASRLPGGFTDTQYF.

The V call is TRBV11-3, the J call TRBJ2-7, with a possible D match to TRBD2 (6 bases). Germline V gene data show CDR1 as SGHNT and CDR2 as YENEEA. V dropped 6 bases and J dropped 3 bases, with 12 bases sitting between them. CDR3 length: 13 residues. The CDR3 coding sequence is TGTGCCAGCAGTAACGGGGGAAGCTACGAGCAGTACTTC. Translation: CASSNGGSYEQYF.

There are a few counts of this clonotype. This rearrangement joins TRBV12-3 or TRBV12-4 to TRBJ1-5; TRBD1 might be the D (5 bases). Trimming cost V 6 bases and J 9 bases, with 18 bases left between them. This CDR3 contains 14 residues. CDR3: CASRPRRGGGPQHF. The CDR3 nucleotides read TGTGCCAGCAGGCCCCGTCGGGGGGGTGGGCCCCAGCATTTT.

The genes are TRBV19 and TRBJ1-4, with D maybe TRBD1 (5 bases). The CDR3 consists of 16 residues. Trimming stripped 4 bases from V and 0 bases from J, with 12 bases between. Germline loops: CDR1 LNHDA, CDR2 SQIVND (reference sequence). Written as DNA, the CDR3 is TGTGCCAGTAGTACCCAGTGGGGCACAACTAATGAAAAACTGTTTTTT. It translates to CASSTQWGTTNEKLFF.

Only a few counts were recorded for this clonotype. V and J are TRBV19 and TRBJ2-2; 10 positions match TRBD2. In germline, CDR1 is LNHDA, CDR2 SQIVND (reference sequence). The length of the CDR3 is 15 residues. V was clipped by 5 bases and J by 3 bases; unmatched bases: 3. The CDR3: CASSQGLADTGELFF. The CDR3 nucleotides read TGTGCCAGTAGTCAAGGACTAGCGGACACCGGGGAGCTGTTTTTT.